The source of this T cell receptor beta chain is a study of T cells after yellow fever vaccination. This clonotype was counted at least ten times. Germline V gene lookup returns CDR1 DFQATT and CDR2 SNEGSKA (reference sequence). The J segment lost 6 bases and the V segment lost 4 bases, leaving 1 base of the junction unmatched. The CDR3 length is 13 residues. A single record per CDR3 protein comes from TCRdb applying MiXCR to the 5' RACE reads. The table shows a few hundred thousand distinct CDR3 sequences, with 6.5% to 8.5% occurring only once. This receptor was identified in a man aged 18 to 29 who received the YFV17D yellow fever vaccine. The sample consisted of PBMCs, taken around 45 days after the first yellow fever vaccination. The V call is TRBV20-1, the J call TRBJ2-1; TRBD2 aligns across 12 bases. CDR3 coding DNA: TGCAGTGCTACTAGCGGGGGGGTCAATGAGCAGTTCTTC. It is translated as CSATSGGVNEQFF.